This T cell receptor beta chain was captured by sequencing in a study of patients and donors after allogeneic stem cell transplantation. TCRdb used MiXCR to reprocess the RT-PCR reads, holding one entry per CDR3 protein. The sample holds about 200,000 distinct CDR3 sequences, around two fifths seen once. The CDR3 covers 14 residues. The V end was cut by 0 bases, the J end by 2 bases, with 3 bases between. The germline CDR1 and CDR2 sequences are SGDLS and YYNGEE. The origin of this receptor is a human donor who was either an allogeneic HSCT recipient or a stem cell or donor lymphocyte infusion donor (not recorded which). It is not recorded whose cells these are; they may come from a transplant donor. Material: blood, either unsorted or a sorted T cell fraction (not recorded which). The chain is built from TRBV9 and TRBJ1-6; no clear D gene. The DNA for the CDR3 is TGTGCCAGCAGCGTAGGGACCTATAATTCACCCCTCCACTTT. This encodes CASSVGTYNSPLHF. Filled out from reference TRBV9 and TRBJ1-6, the complete variable domain reads DSGVTQTPKHLITATGQRVTLRCSPRSGDLSVYWYQQSLDQGLQFLIQYYNGEERAKGNILERFSAQQFPDLHSELNLSSLELGDSALYFCASSVGTYNSPLHFGNGTRLTVT.